Below, one TCR beta chain is given with its context. In the study's own analysis: Reference gene primers were amplified, and this amplification served to estimate nucleated cell counts. The protocol was immunoSEQ multiplex PCR, while the TCRdb copy is restricted to in-frame clones and leaves out a portion. V, J and clone size are taken as reported in that table, and D and trimming were inferred from the DNA itself. Of 50,000 to 75,000 clones detected, 80% to 95% appear once; the ten largest clones hold about 3.1%. The data were obtained in a study of blood T cell repertoires in COVID-19. This CDR3 is built from 15 residues. Germline V gene lookup returns CDR1 SEHNR and CDR2 FQNEAQ (reference sequence). V was clipped by 0 bases and J by 3 bases, with 8 bases between them.

This receptor was taken from a man between 65 and 85 years old with active COVID-19. Material for sequencing was peripheral blood. The chain couples TRBV7-9 to TRBJ1-4, with D tentatively TRBD1 (6 bases). The DNA of the CDR3 is TGTGCCAGCAGCTTAGCCCAGGGGCCTAATGAAAAACTGTTTTTT. This codes for CASSLAQGPNEKLFF.